This entry lists 27 T cell receptor beta chains sequenced from one sample in a study of shared clonotypes between healthy human individuals. Repertoires were generated with immunoSEQ multiplex PCR, while TCRdb's copy carries only in-frame clones and drops some. The data show millions of clones, more than 80% seen once. The sample consisted of naive CD4+ T cells sorted from blood. Subset meaning: CD45RA+ positively selected. The receptors come from a man aged 18 to 35 in good health.

In DNA, the CDR3 is TGTGCCAGCAGTGAAGCACGCGTGGTCGCCGGGGAGCTGTTTTTT. It translates to CASSEARVVAGELFF. The chain recombines TRBV6-1 with TRBJ2-2; no clear D gene. The CDR3 has 15 amino acids. Deletions cut 0 bases from V and 6 bases from J, with 11 bases between. Germline-derived CDR1 and CDR2 are MNHNS and SASEGT.

The rearrangement uses TRBV5-1 and TRBJ1-1, with 7 positions matching TRBD1. CDR3 length: 17 residues. V shed 1 base, J shed 0 bases, and the junction held 9 bases outside the gene matches. Looked up from germline, CDR1 is SGHRS and CDR2 is YFSETQ. CDR3: CASSLKIQGTVNTEAFF. CDR3 coding DNA: TGCGCCAGCAGCTTGAAGATACAGGGGACGGTGAACACTGAAGCTTTCTTT.

This rearrangement joins TRBV2 to TRBJ2-7, with a weak D call TRBD1 (6 bases). This CDR3 has 15 amino acids. Deletions cut 6 bases from V and 2 bases from J, with 17 bases between. Looked up from germline, CDR1 is SNHLY and CDR2 is FYNNEI. The CDR3 sequence: CASRKGDTLTYEQYF. CDR3 nucleotide sequence: TGTGCCAGCAGGAAGGGGGACACCCTCACCTACGAGCAGTACTTC.

Worth noting for this clone: Other DNA sequences within the sample encode an identical CDR3. The V and J genes are TRBV9 and TRBJ1-3; 10 positions match TRBD1. This CDR3 comprises 17 residues. V was pared by 4 bases and J by 0 bases, with 7 bases of the junction left unmatched. Per the germline V gene, CDR1 is SGDLS and CDR2 is YYNGEE. This CDR3 reads CASSPRDRGLSGNTIYF. The DNA of the CDR3 is TGTGCCAGCAGCCCTCGGGACAGGGGTCTCTCTGGAAACACCATATATTTT.

The chain employs TRBV30 and TRBJ1-1; D is uncertain. This CDR3 has 13 residues. Trimming shortened V by 2 bases and J by 1 base, and 8 bases separated the two germline ends. Looked up from germline, CDR1 is GTSNPN and CDR2 is SVGIG (reference sequence). CDR3 in amino acids: CAWSYDGNTEAFF. Written as DNA, the CDR3 is TGTGCCTGGAGTTATGACGGGAACACTGAAGCTTTCTTT.

The chain combines TRBV19 with TRBJ1-5; the D gene is possibly TRBD1 (5 bases). There are 17 residues in the CDR3. The germline V gene has CDR1 LNHDA and CDR2 SQIVND (reference sequence). With 3 bases removed from V and 1 base from J, the gap between germline ends came to 16 bases. This CDR3 reads CASSMRGRMISNQPQHF. CDR3 coding DNA: TGTGCCAGTAGTATGAGGGGCAGGATGATAAGCAATCAGCCCCAGCATTTT.

V gene TRBV18 combines with J gene TRBJ1-5, with D possibly matching TRBD1 (5 bases). Germline assignment: CDR1 KGHSH and CDR2 LQKENI. V was shortened by 0 bases and J by 9 bases, with 15 bases between the two germline ends. This CDR3 region has 15 residues. The CDR3 DNA sequence: TGTGCCAGCTCACCACCCGGCGGGGGGGGAGGGCCCCAGCATTTT. This translates into CASSPPGGGGGPQHF.

This rearrangement joins TRBV4-1 to TRBJ1-5, with a tentative D call TRBD1 (6 bases). V was pared by 2 bases and J by 7 bases, with 12 bases between. Germline CDR1 is MGHRA and CDR2 is YSYEKL. This CDR3 contains 14 residues. CDR3 protein: CASSQPGQKQPQHF. CDR3 nucleotides: TGCGCCAGCAGCCAACCGGGACAAAAGCAGCCCCAGCATTTT.

This chain joins TRBV9 and TRBJ2-7, with 9 bases identical to TRBD2. The CDR3 length is 15 residues. With 4 bases clipped from V and 5 bases from J, the junction kept 10 bases outside the gene matches. CDR1 and CDR2 from the germline V gene are SGDLS and YYNGEE. The CDR3 nucleotides are TGTGCCAGCAGCCTAGAGCTAGCGGGGCTCCACGAGCAGTACTTC. Translating gives CASSLELAGLHEQYF.

This sequence joins TRBV4-3 and TRBJ2-7, with D unresolved. Germline CDR1 LGHNA, CDR2 YSLEER. CDR3 length: 13 residues. V was trimmed by 2 bases and J by 2 bases, leaving 7 bases between them. For the CDR3, the DNA is TGCGCCAGCAGCCAAAAGCCCCCCTACGAGCAGTACTTC. Encoded protein: CASSQKPPYEQYF.

V gene TRBV9 combines with J gene TRBJ2-7; tentatively, D is TRBD2 (6 bases). V shed 0 bases and J shed 3 bases, with 13 bases lying between them. The germline CDR1 and CDR2 sequences are SGDLS and YYNGEE. The CDR3 is 15 amino acids. The chain's CDR3 is CASSVDSLASYEQYF. The DNA for the CDR3 is TGTGCCAGCAGCGTAGATTCCCTAGCGAGCTACGAGCAGTACTTC.

The V gene is TRBV11-2, the J gene TRBJ2-1; unclear D gene. This CDR3 has 13 residues. V lost 5 bases and J lost 6, with 11 bases in between. Germline CDR1 and CDR2: SGHAT and FQNNGV. The chain's CDR3 is CASSPSLGNEQFF. The DNA for the CDR3 is TGTGCCAGCAGCCCCAGCCTCGGCAATGAGCAGTTCTTC.

The chain has TRBV7-6 and TRBJ2-2; D is ambiguous. The CDR3 covers 15 residues. CDR1 is SGHVS, CDR2 FNYEAQ, per germline. V was shortened by 3 bases and J by 0 bases, with 8 bases between the two germline ends. The CDR3 coding sequence is TGTGCCAGCAGCTTCCAGGAGACGAACACCGGGGAGCTGTTTTTT. Protein product: CASSFQETNTGELFF.

The chain joins TRBV4-1 to TRBJ2-5; D is possibly TRBD2 (6 bases). The CDR3 sequence is 16 residues long. In germline, CDR1 is MGHRA, CDR2 YSYEKL. V lost 1 base to trimming and J lost 5 bases, with 17 bases between them. The CDR3 here is CASSQVFRDGGETQYF. The CDR3 DNA is TGCGCCAGCAGCCAAGTGTTTCGCGACGGAGGGGAGACCCAGTACTTC.

The rearrangement joins TRBV18 to TRBJ2-2; D uncertain. CDR1 is KGHSH, CDR2 LQKENI, per germline. The length of the CDR3 is 17 residues. V lost 0 bases to trimming and J lost 1 base, with 12 bases between them. CDR3 sequence: CASSPPGGFQNTGELFF. CDR3 nucleotide sequence: TGTGCCAGCTCACCACCGGGTGGATTCCAGAACACCGGGGAGCTGTTTTTT.

The chain joins TRBV2 to TRBJ2-7; a weak D match, TRBD1 (5 bases). Germline V gene lookup returns CDR1 SNHLY and CDR2 FYNNEI. The CDR3 runs to 15 residues. The V end was cut by 1 base, the J end by 2 bases, with 12 bases between. CDR3 coding DNA: TGTGCCAGCAGTGAAGTCGTCGACAGAACCTACGAGCAGTACTTC. It is translated as CASSEVVDRTYEQYF.

J is TRBJ2-3 and V is TRBV2; 14 nucleotides agree with TRBD2. This CDR3 spans 15 amino acids. V shed 7 bases, J shed 9 bases, and the junction held 9 bases outside the gene matches. Germline lookup yields CDR1 SNHLY and CDR2 FYNNEI. CDR3 DNA sequence: TGTGCCAGCAAAAGGACTAGCGGGGGGACAGGAACGCAGTATTTT. As protein: CASKRTSGGTGTQYF.

The rearrangement links TRBV6-1 to TRBJ2-7, with D possibly being TRBD1 or TRBD2 (6 bases each). Germline V gene lookup returns CDR1 MNHNS and CDR2 SASEGT. V was clipped by 4 bases and J by 0 bases, with 13 bases between them. The CDR3 extends over 15 amino acids. Here the CDR3 reads CASSGRDTISYEQYF. For the CDR3, the DNA is TGTGCCAGCAGTGGGCGGGACACTATCTCCTACGAGCAGTACTTC.

The J gene is TRBJ2-7, the V gene TRBV7-2; D is possibly TRBD1 (5 bases). Germline lookup yields CDR1 SGHTA and CDR2 FQGNSA. This CDR3 region has 14 residues. V was shortened by 3 bases and J by 5 bases, with 14 bases between the two germline ends. The CDR3 nucleotides read TGTGCCAGCAGCTTTCTCAGGGCCACCAACGAGCAGTACTTC. Translation gives CASSFLRATNEQYF.

The chain uses TRBV25-1 and TRBJ2-1, with 9 nucleotides matching TRBD1. The germline V gene encodes CDR1 MGHDK and CDR2 SYGVNS. The CDR3 covers 15 residues. The trim removed 4 bases at V and 3 bases at J, leaving 4 bases unmatched. CDR3 sequence reads: CASSVPGQGYNEQFF. The CDR3 DNA sequence: TGTGCCAGCAGTGTTCCGGGACAGGGCTACAATGAGCAGTTCTTC. Using reference TRBV25-1 and TRBJ2-1 for the parts outside the CDR3, the full variable domain is EADIYQTPRYLVIGTGKKITLECSQTMGHDKMYWYQQDPGMELHLIHYSYGVNSTEKGDLSSESTVSRIRTEHFPLTLESARPSHTSQYLCASSVPGQGYNEQFFGPGTRLTVL.

The rearrangement joins TRBV12-5 to TRBJ2-7; D ambiguous. The V gene lost 7 bases and the J gene lost 4 bases, with 17 bases spanning the gap. The CDR3 loop spans 14 amino acids. Germline CDR1 and CDR2: LGHNT and FRNRAP. The CDR3 is CASEYRVGSYEQYF. Written as DNA, the CDR3 is TGTGCTAGTGAGTATAGGGTCGGTTCTTACGAGCAGTACTTC.

This chain connects TRBV7-9 to TRBJ2-7; no definite D call. Germline loops: CDR1 SEHNR, CDR2 FQNEAQ (reference sequence). The V and J ends lost 0 bases and 7 bases respectively, with 10 bases between them. This CDR3 is built from 13 residues. The CDR3: CASSLAGSQEQYF. The CDR3 DNA is TGTGCCAGCAGCTTAGCAGGGTCCCAAGAGCAGTACTTC. Drawing the rest from reference TRBV7-9 and TRBJ2-7, the complete variable domain is DTGVSQNPRHKITKRGQNVTFRCDPISEHNRLYWYRQTLGQGPEFLTYFQNEAQLEKSRLLSDRFSAERPKGSFSTLEIQRTEQGDSAMYLCASSLAGSQEQYFGPGTRLTVT.

Details on this clone: The junction departs from the called germline gene at one end, perhaps through a read error. This sequence joins TRBV7-9 and TRBJ2-3; 7 bases align to TRBD2. Germline CDR1 reads SEHNR; CDR2 reads FQNEAQ (reference sequence). The CDR3 sequence is 14 residues long. The CDR3 DNA sequence: TGTGCCAGCAGCCTAGCGGAAAAATCAGATACGCAGTATTTT. Translated: CASSLAEKSDTQYF. The whole variable domain, remainder taken from reference TRBV7-9 and TRBJ2-3, is DTGVSQNPRHKITKRGQNVTFRCDPISEHNRLYWYRQTLGQGPEFLTYFQNEAQLEKSRLLSDRFSAERPKGSFSTLEIQRTEQGDSAMYLCASSLAEKSDTQYFGPGTRLTVL.

The rearrangement links TRBV9 to TRBJ2-5, with 7 bases fitting TRBD2. CDR1 and CDR2 (germline): SGDLS, YYNGEE. The CDR3 spans 17 residues. V shed 2 bases and J 1 base; nucleotides not matched to a gene: 11. The CDR3 loop is CASSVGAGSSGQETQYF. The DNA of the CDR3 is TGTGCCAGCAGCGTTGGGGCAGGGTCTAGCGGCCAAGAGACCCAGTACTTC.

The genes are TRBV28 and TRBJ2-7; no firm D call. The V gene's germline CDR1 is MDHEN and CDR2 SYDVKM. There are 13 residues in the CDR3. Trimming removed 6 bases from V and 2 bases from J, with 11 bases in between. The CDR3, as DNA: TGTGCCAGCAGACCCACAAAGCCCTACGAGCAGTACTTC. This sequence encodes CASRPTKPYEQYF.

This chain joins TRBV5-6 and TRBJ1-1; D uncertain. Germline V gene sequence: CDR1 SGHDT, CDR2 YYEEEE. The CDR3 runs 11 residues. V was trimmed by 4 bases and J by 4 bases, leaving 5 bases between them. The CDR3 sequence is CASSKVTEAFF. CDR3 DNA sequence: TGTGCCAGCAGCAAAGTCACTGAAGCTTTCTTT.

The chain recombines TRBV10-3 with TRBJ2-5; 9 nucleotides align to TRBD2. With the DNA end fitting TRBJ2-7 better, the J assignment may be wrong. The CDR3 covers 15 residues. The germline gives CDR1 ENHRY, CDR2 SYGVKD. Here the CDR3 DNA reads TGTGCCATCACGGCGGGAGGGCCTACTAGCTACGAGCAGTACTTC. It is translated as CAITAGGPTSYEQYF.